A single TCR beta chain is shown here with its context. Only a few counts were recorded for this clonotype. Its specific antigen is unknown. No much larger clone exists at a distance of one base, and base qualities are not known. Amplification of TCR beta CDR3 regions was carried out from RNA transcripts. The TCR CDR3 was subjected to a first round of RT-PCR using the HTBI primer set and the Qiagen OneStep RT-PCR kit. Libraries were constructed in a second round of multiplex PCR, after which size selection and purification were carried out. Libraries were sequenced paired-end with 100 bp reads on an Illumina HiSeq2000. As for how the authors treated the data: SOAPnuke was used to process the raw data, removing reads that contained adapters or uncalled bases, had a mean Phred below 15, or lacked an exact match to the constant primer or identifier. High-quality paired reads were merged with COPE v1.2.5, and unique nucleotide sequences were defined as clonotypes. MiTCR v1.1 was used to align clonotypes to the IMGT TRBV, TRBD and TRBJ reference segments. Analysis was restricted to V-J combinations with a frequency above 0.0001, which covered 98% to 99.2% of repertoires. The TCS score was defined as F50 (clonal expansion) divided by E x V (chaos), with BLOSUM62-based TCRdist calculated between CDR3 peptides within each V-J. Welch's t-statistics and random forest reduced around 510 V-J features to about 13, which were used in a naive Bayes classifier (R e1071). TCRdb cleaned the public reads at Q25 with fastp, built clones with MiXCR and kept in-frame beta chains. Entries are consolidated by CDR3 protein sequence, retaining the most common genes and DNA. For this entry, the V and J calls and clone size follow TCRdb and not the study's own pipeline. The sample includes 300,000 to 450,000 distinct CDR3 sequences, with about 16% observed a single time. Of the sample, approximately 32% is held by the ten largest clones.

From cysteine to phenylalanine, the CDR3 is 11 amino acids long. CDR3 DNA is the only sequence kept; it has 33 bases, read in frame from the first base. V and J lose 8 bases and 5 bases, and a span of 9 bases separates them. The germline V gene encodes CDR1 LNHNV and CDR2 YYDKDF (reference sequence). The record originates from a study of T cells in Graves' hyperthyroidism and ophthalmopathy (dated by TCRdb to 2018 to 2020). Concerning the study at large: Peripheral blood was collected at initial diagnosis, before any treatment. Once sampling was done, hyperthyroidism patients were given methimazole at a starting dose of 30 mg daily, whereas ophthalmopathy patients were given high-dose intravenous methylprednisolone. The approximately 90 discovery patients were randomly split 7:3 into training and test sets. Prospective prediction of ophthalmopathy was tested in an independent validation cohort of approximately 19 hyperthyroidism patients and some 17 patients who later progressed to ophthalmopathy. In addition, the study compared T-cell repertoires in thyroid tissue and in blood from roughly six Graves' hyperthyroidism patients. The paper describes TCR Vbeta CDR3 sequencing of about 140 peripheral blood samples, made up of under 50 ophthalmopathy patients, approximately 76 hyperthyroidism patients and 17 progressor patients. TCR V-J signatures able to tell the groups apart were searched for in a discovery cohort of 100 patients, of whom more than 40 had Graves' ophthalmopathy and roughly 59 had stable Graves' hyperthyroidism. The paper as a whole reports these results and caveats: Sample size was not statistically predetermined, and investigators were not blinded to group allocation. During validation, the model predicted progression to ophthalmopathy a median of around 6 months ahead of onset, with around 65% sensitivity and almost 75% specificity. In cross-validation, a model built on a 13 V-J signature told ophthalmopathy apart from stable hyperthyroidism with 85% to 90% sensitivity and about 81% specificity, and in testing the same model reached 80%/75%. Most expanded thyroid clonotypes (frequency above 0.001) were also detected in blood, suggesting blood repertoires may reflect thyroid immune responses.

A patient counted as having stable Graves' hyperthyroidism if no progression to ophthalmopathy occurred over 18 months of follow-up. Hyperthyroidism patients were newly diagnosed, with disease duration under 2 months, and aged 18 to 65 years. Any patient with an uncontrolled infection, another autoimmune disease, pregnancy or lactation was excluded. Diagnoses were established on the basis of clinical symptoms, serum thyroxine and TRAb, thyroid ultrasound, and orbital computed tomography. PBMCs were isolated from 10 ml of fresh peripheral blood by Ficoll-Paque density gradient centrifugation. Total RNA was extracted using Trizol reagent, and RNA quality was assessed on an Agilent 2100 Bioanalyzer.

The sequence came from a woman in her twenties or thirties with Graves' hyperthyroidism. What was sequenced was blood. This receptor chain uses TRBV15 and TRBJ2-5; no D gene call is confident. The sequence in DNA is TGTGCCACCCGGCGCTGGGAGACCCAGTACTTC. The encoded protein is CATRRWETQYF.